The 6 T cell receptor beta chains reported below all come from one sample, sequenced in a study of shared clonotypes between healthy human individuals. Libraries were prepared by immunoSEQ multiplex PCR; TCRdb keeps only in-frame clonotypes and omits some of them. The sample consists of 2 million or so clones, over 85% of them appearing once. Sequencing used naive CD4+ T cells sorted from blood. The subset: CD45RA+ positively selected. All receptors come from a man aged 18 to 30 in good health.

The CDR3 region has the DNA TGCGCCAGCAGCTTGTCGACAGGGGTTTCTACTTTCTTT. Protein sequence: CASSLSTGVSTFF. The gene calls are TRBV5-1 and TRBJ1-1, with TRBD1 matching 8 bases. In germline, CDR1 is SGHRS, CDR2 YFSETQ. J lost 12 bases, V lost 1 base, and 8 bases had no gene match. This CDR3 has 13 amino acids.

This clone has a single count. The J gene is TRBJ1-6, the V gene TRBV9, with 7 bases matching TRBD1. Germline V gene data show CDR1 as SGDLS and CDR2 as YYNGEE. The CDR3 runs 17 residues. Unmatched junction bases numbered 6, after V lost 3 bases and J lost 0 bases. CDR3: CASSARQGSSYNSPLHF. DNA of the CDR3: TGTGCCAGCAGCGCCAGACAGGGAAGCTCCTATAATTCACCCCTCCACTTT.

The rearrangement joins TRBV4-3 to TRBJ2-6; tentatively, D is TRBD2 (5 bases). Trimming took 2 bases from V and 0 from J, leaving 8 bases between them. The germline gives CDR1 LGHNA, CDR2 YSLEER. The CDR3 has 16 amino acids. This CDR3 is CASSQTAGSGANVLTF. The CDR3 region has the DNA TGCGCCAGCAGCCAAACGGCGGGCTCTGGGGCCAACGTCCTGACTTTC.

V usage is TRBV4-2 and J usage is TRBJ1-6; tentatively, D is TRBD1 (6 bases). V gave up 0 bases and J gave up 11 bases, with 17 bases separating them. The germline gives CDR1 LGHNA, CDR2 YNFKEQ. The CDR3 is 16 amino acids. The CDR3 DNA follows: TGTGCCAGCAGCCAAGATCCGGGCAGGGGAAAGGCACCCCTCCACTTT. Its protein is CASSQDPGRGKAPLHF.

J is TRBJ2-7 and V is TRBV30, with 8 bases aligning to TRBD2. The ends lost 3 bases at V and 2 bases at J; junction bases unmatched: 6. The CDR3 sequence is 14 residues long. Germline values: CDR1 GTSNPN, CDR2 SVGIG (reference sequence). The CDR3 coding sequence is TGTGCCTGGAGCCCCGCGGGGGGAACCTACGAGCAGTACTTC. Translation gives CAWSPAGGTYEQYF.

The gene calls are TRBV19 and TRBJ2-7, with 7 bases lining up with TRBD2. CDR1 is LNHDA, CDR2 SQIVND, per germline (reference sequence). The CDR3 is 15 amino acids. V dropped 3 bases and J dropped 9; count of bases not matched to a gene: 14. CDR3 sequence (DNA): TGTGCCAGTAGTATTCGGGCCCTAGCGGACTTTCGGCAGTACTTC. It translates to CASSIRALADFRQYF.